The clone carrying this T cell receptor beta chain occurred a few times. The data are from a study of blood T cell repertoires in COVID-19. Study summary: The samples span acute and convalescent COVID-19 from the United States, Italy and Spain. PBMCs, B-cell-depleted T cells, or T cells were the source of the cDNA or gDNA that made up the material.

Original processing notes: Amplification of reference gene primers was used by the study to estimate nucleated cell counts. The method was immunoSEQ multiplex PCR; TCRdb's version includes in-frame clones alone and lacks a portion of them. D and trimming come from the DNA, and the V and J calls and clone size come from that table. Among 350,000 to 450,000 clones listed, approximately 86% were seen once. CDR1 SGHNT and CDR2 YYREEE come from the germline V gene (reference sequence). The trim removed 2 bases at V and 8 bases at J, leaving 5 bases unmatched. The CDR3 is made up of 13 amino acids. The chain couples TRBV5-4 to TRBJ1-2, with TRBD1 matching 8 bases. The sequence was obtained from a human donor in a cohort sampled during active COVID-19. The sample consisted of peripheral blood. The DNA for the CDR3 is TGTGCCAGCAGCTTTCAGGGGGCTGACGGCTACACCTTC. It encodes CASSFQGADGYTF.